The entry below describes one TCR beta chain. V lost 2 bases and J lost 2, with 6 bases in between. CDR1 is SGHTA, CDR2 FQGNSA, per germline. The CDR3 is 13 residues long. The sample belongs to a study of cytomegalovirus exposure and HLA in healthy donors. The PCR contained 60 Vbeta and 13 Jbeta primers. Repertoires were generated with immunoSEQ multiplex PCR, while TCRdb's copy carries only in-frame clones and drops some. The table shows about 150,000 clones, with under 85% occurring only once. This chain joins TRBV7-2 and TRBJ1-1; D is undetermined. This receptor was obtained from a man aged 18 to 30 in good health and CMV-seronegative. The specimen was PBMCs. The CDR3 DNA follows: TGTGCCAGCAGCTTATTTGGCAACACTGAAGCTTTCTTT. Protein: CASSLFGNTEAFF.